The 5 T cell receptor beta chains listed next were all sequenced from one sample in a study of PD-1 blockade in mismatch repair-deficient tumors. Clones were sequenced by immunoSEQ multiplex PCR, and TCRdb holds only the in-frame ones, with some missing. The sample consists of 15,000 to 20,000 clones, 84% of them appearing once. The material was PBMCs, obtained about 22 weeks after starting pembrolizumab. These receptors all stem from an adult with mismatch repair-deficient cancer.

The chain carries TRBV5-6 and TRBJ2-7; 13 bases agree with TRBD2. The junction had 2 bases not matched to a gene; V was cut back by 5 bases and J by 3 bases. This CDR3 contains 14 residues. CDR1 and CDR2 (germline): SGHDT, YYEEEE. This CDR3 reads CASSGLAGVYEQYF. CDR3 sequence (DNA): TGTGCCAGCAGTGGACTAGCGGGAGTCTACGAGCAGTACTTC.

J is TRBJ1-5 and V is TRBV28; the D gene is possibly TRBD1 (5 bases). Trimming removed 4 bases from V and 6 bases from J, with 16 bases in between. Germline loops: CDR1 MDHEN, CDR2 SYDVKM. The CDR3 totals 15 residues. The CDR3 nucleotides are TGTGCCAGCAGTTCCCCGGGTAGGGGAGGTCAGCCCCAGCATTTT. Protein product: CASSSPGRGGQPQHF.

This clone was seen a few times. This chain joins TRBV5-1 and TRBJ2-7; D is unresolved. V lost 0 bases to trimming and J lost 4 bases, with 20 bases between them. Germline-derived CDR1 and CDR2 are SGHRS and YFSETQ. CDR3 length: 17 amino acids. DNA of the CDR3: TGCGCCAGCAGCTTGGCCATCGGTGCGCATTCCTATTACGAGCAGTACTTC. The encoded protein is CASSLAIGAHSYYEQYF.

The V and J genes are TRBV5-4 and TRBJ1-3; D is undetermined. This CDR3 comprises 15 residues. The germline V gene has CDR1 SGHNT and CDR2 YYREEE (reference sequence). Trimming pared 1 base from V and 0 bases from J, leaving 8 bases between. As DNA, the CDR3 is TGTGCCAGCAGCTTGACGGGGAGCTCTGGAAACACCATATATTTT. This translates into CASSLTGSSGNTIYF.

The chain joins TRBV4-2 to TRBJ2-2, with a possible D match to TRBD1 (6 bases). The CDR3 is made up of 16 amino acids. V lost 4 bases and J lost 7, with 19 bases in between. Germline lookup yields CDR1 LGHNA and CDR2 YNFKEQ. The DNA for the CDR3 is TGTGCCAGCAGCCCAAATCCCGGGACAAGCGACGGGGAGCTGTTTTTT. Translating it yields CASSPNPGTSDGELFF.